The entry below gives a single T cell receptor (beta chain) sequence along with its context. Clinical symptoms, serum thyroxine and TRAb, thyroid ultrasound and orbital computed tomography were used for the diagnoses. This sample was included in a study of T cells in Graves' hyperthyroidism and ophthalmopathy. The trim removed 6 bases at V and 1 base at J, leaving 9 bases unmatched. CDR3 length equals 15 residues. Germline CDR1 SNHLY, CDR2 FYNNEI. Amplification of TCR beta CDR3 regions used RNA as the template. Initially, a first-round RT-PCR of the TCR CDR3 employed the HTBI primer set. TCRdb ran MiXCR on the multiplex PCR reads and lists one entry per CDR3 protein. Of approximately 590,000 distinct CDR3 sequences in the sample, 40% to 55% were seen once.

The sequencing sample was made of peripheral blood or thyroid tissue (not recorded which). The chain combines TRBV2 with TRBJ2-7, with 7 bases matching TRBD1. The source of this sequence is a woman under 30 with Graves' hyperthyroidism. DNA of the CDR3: TGTGCCAGCAGCTTACAGGGGATAGGGTCCTACGAGCAGTACTTC. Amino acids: CASSLQGIGSYEQYF.